There are a few counts of the clone carrying this T cell receptor beta chain. The sample belongs to a study of T cells in Graves' hyperthyroidism and ophthalmopathy. From RNA transcripts, TCR beta CDR3 regions were amplified. During a first-round RT-PCR of the TCR CDR3, the HTBI primer set was used. TCRdb fed the multiplex PCR reads into MiXCR, producing one record per CDR3 protein. Of hundreds of thousands of distinct CDR3 sequences listed, roughly 20% were seen once; the top ten hold around 15%. Germline V gene lookup returns CDR1 SGHKS and CDR2 YYEKEE (reference sequence). CDR3 length: 16 amino acids. V lost 0 bases to trimming and J lost 5 bases, with 14 bases between them.

The sample comprised blood. The source is a woman aged 45-65 years with Graves' hyperthyroidism that later progressed to Graves' ophthalmopathy. This chain links TRBV5-5 with TRBJ2-2; possibly TRBD2 for D (6 bases). CDR3 region: CASSLDLAFSTGELFF. The CDR3 bases are TGTGCCAGCAGCTTGGATCTAGCGTTTTCAACCGGGGAGCTGTTTTTT.